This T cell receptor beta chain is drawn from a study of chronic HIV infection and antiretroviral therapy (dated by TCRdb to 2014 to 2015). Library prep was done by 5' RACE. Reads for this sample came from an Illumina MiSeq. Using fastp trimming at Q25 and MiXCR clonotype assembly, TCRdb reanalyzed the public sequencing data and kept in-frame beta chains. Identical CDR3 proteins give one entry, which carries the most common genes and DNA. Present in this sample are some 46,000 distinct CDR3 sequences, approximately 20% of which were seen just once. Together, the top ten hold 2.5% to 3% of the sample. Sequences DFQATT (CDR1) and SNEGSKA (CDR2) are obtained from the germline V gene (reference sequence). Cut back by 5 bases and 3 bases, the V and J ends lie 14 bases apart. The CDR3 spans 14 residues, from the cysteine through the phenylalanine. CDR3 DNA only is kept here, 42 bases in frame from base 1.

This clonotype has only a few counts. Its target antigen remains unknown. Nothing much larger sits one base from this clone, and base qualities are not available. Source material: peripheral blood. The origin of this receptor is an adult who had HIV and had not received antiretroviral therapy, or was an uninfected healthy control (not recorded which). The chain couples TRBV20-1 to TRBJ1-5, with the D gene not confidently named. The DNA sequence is TGCAGTGCTTCCCCCCCGGGTCACAATCAGCCCCAGCATTTT. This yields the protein CSASPPGHNQPQHF.